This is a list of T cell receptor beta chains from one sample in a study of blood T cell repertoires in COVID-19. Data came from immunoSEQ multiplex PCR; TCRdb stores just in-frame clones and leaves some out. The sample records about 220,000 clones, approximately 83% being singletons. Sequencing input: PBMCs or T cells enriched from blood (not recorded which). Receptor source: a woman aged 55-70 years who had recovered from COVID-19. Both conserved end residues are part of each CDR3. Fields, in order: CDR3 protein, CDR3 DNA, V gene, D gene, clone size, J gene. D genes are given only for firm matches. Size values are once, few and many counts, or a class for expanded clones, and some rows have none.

cdr3_aa: CAISGVSGRSTDTQYF
cdr3_nt: TGTGCCATCAGTGGGGTTAGCGGGAGGAGCACAGATACGCAGTATTTT
v_call: TRBV10-3
d_call: TRBD2
clone_size: NA
j_call: TRBJ2-3

cdr3_aa: CASSESRLAGASGTQYF
cdr3_nt: TGTGCCAGCAGTGAATCCCGGCTAGCGGGAGCGTCGGGGACCCAGTACTTC
v_call: TRBV25-1
d_call: TRBD2
clone_size: NA
j_call: TRBJ2-5

cdr3_aa: CASSSGDSNEKLFF
cdr3_nt: TGCGCCAGCAGCTCGGGGGACAGTAATGAAAAACTGTTTTTT
v_call: TRBV5-1
d_call: TRBD1
clone_size: few
j_call: TRBJ1-4

cdr3_aa: CASSPGLNNEQFF
cdr3_nt: TGTGCCAGCAGCCCGGGACTAAACAATGAGCAGTTCTTC
v_call: TRBV14
d_call: TRBD2
clone_size: NA
j_call: TRBJ2-1

cdr3_aa: CASSVYQQGSQYF
cdr3_nt: TGTGCCAGCAGCGTTTACCAGCAGGGATCGCAGTATTTT
v_call: TRBV9
d_call: NA
clone_size: NA
j_call: TRBJ2-3

cdr3_aa: CASSYPGASGNTIYF
cdr3_nt: TGTGCCAGTAGTTACCCAGGGGCCTCTGGAAACACCATATATTTT
v_call: TRBV19
d_call: NA
clone_size: NA
j_call: TRBJ1-3

cdr3_aa: CASSVLGGGRAKNIQYF
cdr3_nt: TGTGCCAGTAGTGTGCTGGGTGGGGGCCGAGCCAAAAACATTCAGTACTTC
v_call: TRBV19
d_call: NA
clone_size: NA
j_call: TRBJ2-4

cdr3_aa: CASSFDSSRTYEQYF
cdr3_nt: TGTGCCAGCAGCTTCGACAGTTCACGGACCTACGAGCAGTACTTC
v_call: TRBV5-4
d_call: NA
clone_size: once
j_call: TRBJ2-7

cdr3_aa: CASSYGQGAKTEAFF
cdr3_nt: TGTGCCAGCAGTTATGGACAGGGGGCGAAAACTGAAGCTTTCTTT
v_call: TRBV6-5
d_call: TRBD1
clone_size: NA
j_call: TRBJ1-1

cdr3_aa: CASSQGREKLFF
cdr3_nt: TGTGCCAGTTCACAGGGCAGGGAAAAACTGTTTTTT
v_call: TRBV6-5
d_call: NA
clone_size: NA
j_call: TRBJ1-4

cdr3_aa: CASSTRGALGTEAFF
cdr3_nt: TGCGCCAGCAGCACCCGCGGGGCCCTCGGGACTGAAGCTTTCTTT
v_call: TRBV4-3
d_call: NA
clone_size: few
j_call: TRBJ1-1

cdr3_aa: CASSPQGAGYGYTF
cdr3_nt: TGTGCCAGCAGCCCACAGGGGGCAGGATATGGCTACACCTTC
v_call: TRBV7-2
d_call: TRBD1
clone_size: once
j_call: TRBJ1-2

cdr3_aa: CASSIGLAGGQETQYF
cdr3_nt: TGTGCCAGCAGTATAGGACTAGCGGGGGGTCAAGAGACCCAGTACTTC
v_call: TRBV2
d_call: TRBD2
clone_size: NA
j_call: TRBJ2-5

cdr3_aa: CASSSDRTGEQYF
cdr3_nt: TGTGCCAGCAGCTCGGACAGGACTGGCGAGCAGTACTTC
v_call: TRBV11-2
d_call: TRBD1
clone_size: NA
j_call: TRBJ2-7

cdr3_aa: CASSQDMGTNEKLFF
cdr3_nt: TGCGCCAGCAGCCAAGATATGGGCACTAATGAAAAACTGTTTTTT
v_call: TRBV4-3
d_call: NA
clone_size: NA
j_call: TRBJ1-4

cdr3_aa: CASSVAASGGSDTQYF
cdr3_nt: TGTGCCAGCAGCGTAGCGGCTAGCGGGGGGTCAGATACGCAGTATTTT
v_call: TRBV9
d_call: TRBD2
clone_size: NA
j_call: TRBJ2-3

cdr3_aa: CASSPRRAGGGYEQFF
cdr3_nt: TGTGCCAGCAGCCCCCGGAGGGCGGGAGGGGGCTATGAGCAGTTCTTC
v_call: TRBV2
d_call: TRBD2
clone_size: NA
j_call: TRBJ2-1

cdr3_aa: CAIRDRQGLTSPGELFF
cdr3_nt: TGTGCCATCAGGGATAGACAGGGGTTGACTTCTCCCGGGGAGCTGTTTTTT
v_call: TRBV10-3
d_call: TRBD1
clone_size: NA
j_call: TRBJ2-2

cdr3_aa: CASSPRTELNTEAFF
cdr3_nt: TGTGCCAGCTCACCACGTACGGAGCTGAACACTGAAGCTTTCTTT
v_call: TRBV18
d_call: NA
clone_size: NA
j_call: TRBJ1-1

cdr3_aa: CASSLQGGDNEKLFF
cdr3_nt: TGCGCCAGCAGCTTGCAGGGAGGGGATAATGAAAAACTGTTTTTT
v_call: TRBV5-1
d_call: NA
clone_size: NA
j_call: TRBJ1-4

cdr3_aa: CASSLALRPTEAFF
cdr3_nt: TGTGCCAGCAGCTTAGCGCTCAGGCCCACTGAAGCTTTCTTT
v_call: TRBV7-9
d_call: NA
clone_size: NA
j_call: TRBJ1-1

cdr3_aa: CASSQGLEQFF
cdr3_nt: TGTGCCAGCAGCCAAGGTCTTGAGCAGTTCTTC
v_call: TRBV4-2
d_call: NA
clone_size: NA
j_call: TRBJ2-1

cdr3_aa: CASSLADRVGEKLFF
cdr3_nt: TGCGCCAGCAGCTTGGCAGACAGGGTAGGCGAAAAACTGTTTTTT
v_call: TRBV5-1
d_call: TRBD1
clone_size: NA
j_call: TRBJ1-4

cdr3_aa: CASSLAGQGRETQYF
cdr3_nt: TGTGCCAGCAGCTTGGCCGGTCAGGGCAGGGAGACCCAGTACTTC
v_call: TRBV5-4
d_call: NA
clone_size: NA
j_call: TRBJ2-5

cdr3_aa: CASSQEASGGATDTQYF
cdr3_nt: TGCGCCAGCAGCCAAGAGGCTAGCGGGGGGGCGACAGATACGCAGTATTTT
v_call: TRBV4-1
d_call: TRBD2
clone_size: NA
j_call: TRBJ2-3

cdr3_aa: CASSSRQGNEKLFF
cdr3_nt: TGTGCCAGCAGCTCGCGACAGGGCAATGAAAAACTGTTTTTT
v_call: TRBV7-2
d_call: TRBD1
clone_size: NA
j_call: TRBJ1-4

cdr3_aa: CASSLFRGTNSPLHF
cdr3_nt: TGTGCCAGCAGCTTATTTCGGGGTACAAATTCACCCCTCCACTTT
v_call: TRBV11-2
d_call: NA
clone_size: NA
j_call: TRBJ1-6

cdr3_aa: CASSYLAGTGGYEQYF
cdr3_nt: TGTGCCAGCAGTTACCTGGCGGGGACAGGGGGGTACGAGCAGTACTTC
v_call: TRBV27
d_call: TRBD1
clone_size: NA
j_call: TRBJ2-7

cdr3_aa: CASSLSATVTQGAQYF
cdr3_nt: TGTGCCAGCAGTTTATCCGCGACAGTAACTCAAGGGGCCCAGTACTTC
v_call: TRBV27
d_call: NA
clone_size: NA
j_call: TRBJ2-5

cdr3_aa: CASSPDRGDTGELFF
cdr3_nt: TGTGCCAGCAGCCCAGATCGGGGTGACACCGGGGAGCTGTTTTTT
v_call: TRBV4-2
d_call: NA
clone_size: NA
j_call: TRBJ2-2

cdr3_aa: CASTNFGGSGIQYF
cdr3_nt: TGTGCCAGCACGAATTTTGGTGGGAGCGGCATTCAGTACTTC
v_call: TRBV6-5
d_call: NA
clone_size: NA
j_call: TRBJ2-4

cdr3_aa: CASSLLEGNTEAFF
cdr3_nt: TGTGCCAGCAGCCTCCTGGAGGGGAACACTGAAGCTTTCTTT
v_call: TRBV3-1/TRBV3-2
d_call: NA
clone_size: NA
j_call: TRBJ1-1

cdr3_aa: CASRTAGIGFF
cdr3_nt: TGTGCCAGCCGAACAGCAGGGATTGGATTCTTC
v_call: TRBV11-2
d_call: NA
clone_size: NA
j_call: TRBJ2-1

cdr3_aa: CASSQEVTGGGYTF
cdr3_nt: TGTGCCAGCAGCCAAGAGGTGACAGGGGGTGGCTACACCTTC
v_call: TRBV11-2
d_call: TRBD1
clone_size: NA
j_call: TRBJ1-2

cdr3_aa: CASSGQGSGNTIYF
cdr3_nt: TGTGCCAGCAGCGGACAGGGTTCTGGAAACACCATATATTTT
v_call: TRBV7-9
d_call: TRBD1
clone_size: NA
j_call: TRBJ1-3

cdr3_aa: CSGLVPYNEQFF
cdr3_nt: TGCAGTGGACTAGTCCCCTACAATGAGCAGTTCTTC
v_call: TRBV29-1
d_call: TRBD2
clone_size: NA
j_call: TRBJ2-1

cdr3_aa: CASSLAAPGYEQYF
cdr3_nt: TGTGCCAGCAGCTTAGCTGCCCCGGGATACGAGCAGTACTTC
v_call: TRBV7-9
d_call: NA
clone_size: NA
j_call: TRBJ2-7

cdr3_aa: CSVEDSASGNTIYF
cdr3_nt: TGCAGCGTAGAAGACAGTGCCTCTGGAAACACCATATATTTT
v_call: TRBV29-1
d_call: NA
clone_size: NA
j_call: TRBJ1-3

cdr3_aa: CASSPYQNSGGELFF
cdr3_nt: TGCGCCAGCAGCCCCTACCAAAATTCTGGCGGGGAGCTGTTTTTT
v_call: TRBV5-1
d_call: NA
clone_size: NA
j_call: TRBJ2-2